This T cell receptor (beta chain) is from a study of shared T cell receptors in the human thymus. J was trimmed by 2 bases and V by 11 bases; bases with no gene match: 6. The germline V gene encodes CDR1 MNHNS and CDR2 SASEGT. This CDR3 has 13 residues. Using immunoSEQ multiplex PCR, the repertoire was profiled, and TCRdb retains in-frame clones only, with some absent. Counted here are 720,000 or so clones, 80% to 90% occurring once; the ten biggest clones make up 0.008% to 0.011%. This sample was also put to use in a study of human thymus T cells. That report adds: Thymus tissue for the work was resected from patients undergoing corrective heart surgery.

Sequencing was carried out using thymocytes. The source of this sequence is a girl in the first two years of life with a congenital heart defect. This sequence joins TRBV6-1 and TRBJ1-2, with 9 nucleotides matching TRBD1. This CDR3 reads CAGGTGSNYGYTF. The CDR3 DNA is TGTGCCGGAGGGACAGGGTCCAACTATGGCTACACCTTC.